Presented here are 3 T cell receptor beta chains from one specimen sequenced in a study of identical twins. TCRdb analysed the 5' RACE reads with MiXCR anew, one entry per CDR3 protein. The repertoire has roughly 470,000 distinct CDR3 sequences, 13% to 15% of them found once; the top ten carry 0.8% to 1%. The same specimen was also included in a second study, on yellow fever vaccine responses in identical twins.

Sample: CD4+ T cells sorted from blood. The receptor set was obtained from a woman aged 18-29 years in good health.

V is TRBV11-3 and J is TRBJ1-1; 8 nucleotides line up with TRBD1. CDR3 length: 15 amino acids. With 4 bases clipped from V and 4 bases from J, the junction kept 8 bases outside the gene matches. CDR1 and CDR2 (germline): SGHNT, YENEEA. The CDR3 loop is CASSSTGEGRTEAFF. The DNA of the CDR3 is TGTGCCAGCAGCTCGACAGGGGAGGGACGCACTGAAGCTTTCTTT.

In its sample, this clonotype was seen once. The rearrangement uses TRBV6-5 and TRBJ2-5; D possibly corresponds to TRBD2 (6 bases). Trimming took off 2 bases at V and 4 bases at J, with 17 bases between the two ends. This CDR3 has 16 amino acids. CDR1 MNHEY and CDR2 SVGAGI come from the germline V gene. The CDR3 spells CASSYGGGLLGETQYF. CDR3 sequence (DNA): TGTGCCAGCAGTTACGGGGGAGGATTGCTTGGAGAGACCCAGTACTTC.

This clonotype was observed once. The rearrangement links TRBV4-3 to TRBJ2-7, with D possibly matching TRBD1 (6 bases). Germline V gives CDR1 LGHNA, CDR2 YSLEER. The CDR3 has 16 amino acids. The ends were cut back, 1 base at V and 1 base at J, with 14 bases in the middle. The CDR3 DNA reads TGCGCCAGCAGCCAAGTTGAGGGGGACCATTCCTACGAGCAGTACTTC. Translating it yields CASSQVEGDHSYEQYF.